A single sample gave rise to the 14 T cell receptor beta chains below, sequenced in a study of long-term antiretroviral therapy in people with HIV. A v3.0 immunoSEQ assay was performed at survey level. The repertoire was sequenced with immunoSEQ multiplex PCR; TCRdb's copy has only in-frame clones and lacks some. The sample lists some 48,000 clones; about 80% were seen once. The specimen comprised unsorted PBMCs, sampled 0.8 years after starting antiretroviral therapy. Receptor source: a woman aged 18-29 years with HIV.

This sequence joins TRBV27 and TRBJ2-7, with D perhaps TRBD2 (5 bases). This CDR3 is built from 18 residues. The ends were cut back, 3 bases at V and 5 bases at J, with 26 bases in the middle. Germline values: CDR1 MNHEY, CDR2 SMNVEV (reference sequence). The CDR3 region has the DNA TGTGCCAGCAGTTTCTCTCTTCTACCCGGGAACGAAAGGCACGAGCAGTACTTC. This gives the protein CASSFSLLPGNERHEQYF.

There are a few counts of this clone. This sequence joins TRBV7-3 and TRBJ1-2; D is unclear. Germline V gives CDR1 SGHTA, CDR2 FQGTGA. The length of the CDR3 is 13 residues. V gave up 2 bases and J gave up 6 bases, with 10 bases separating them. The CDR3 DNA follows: TGTGCCAGCAGCTTAGCGGGAGCTGATGGCTACACCTTC. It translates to CASSLAGADGYTF. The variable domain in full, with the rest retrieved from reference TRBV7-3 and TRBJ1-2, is GAGVSQTPSNKVTEKGKYVELRCDPISGHTALYWYRQSLGQGPEFLIYFQGTGAADDSGLPNDRFFAVRPEGSVSTLKIQRTERGDSAVYLCASSLAGADGYTFGSGTRLTVV.

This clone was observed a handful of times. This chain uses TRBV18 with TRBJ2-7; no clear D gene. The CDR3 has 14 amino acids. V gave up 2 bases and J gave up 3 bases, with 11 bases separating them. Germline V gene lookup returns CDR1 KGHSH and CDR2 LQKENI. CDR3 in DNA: TGTGCCAGCTCACCAGGCAGGAATTTCTACGAGCAGTACTTC. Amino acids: CASSPGRNFYEQYF.

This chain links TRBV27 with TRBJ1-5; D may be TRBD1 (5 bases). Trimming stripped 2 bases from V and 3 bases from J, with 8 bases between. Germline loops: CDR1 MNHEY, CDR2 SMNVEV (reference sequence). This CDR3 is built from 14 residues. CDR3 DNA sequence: TGTGCCAGCAGTTTACGAGGGGTCAATCAGCCCCAGCATTTT. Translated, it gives CASSLRGVNQPQHF.

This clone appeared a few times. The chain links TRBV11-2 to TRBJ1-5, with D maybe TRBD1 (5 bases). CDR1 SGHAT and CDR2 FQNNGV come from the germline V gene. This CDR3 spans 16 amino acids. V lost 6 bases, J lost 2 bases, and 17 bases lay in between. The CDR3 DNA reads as TGTGCCAGCAGTGACACAGGAGTGTGGCGCAATCAGCCCCAGCATTTT. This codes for CASSDTGVWRNQPQHF.

Here the CDR3 DNA reads TGCGCCAGCAGTGGTCAGGGGCACGGGCTGAACGAGCAGTACTTC. This gives the protein CASSGQGHGLNEQYF. This chain links TRBV10-1 with TRBJ2-7; D is perhaps TRBD1 (6 bases). Germline V lookup: CDR1 WNHNN, CDR2 SYGVQD (reference sequence). The CDR3 extends over 15 amino acids. V was cut by 4 bases and J by 5 bases, with 18 bases left in between.

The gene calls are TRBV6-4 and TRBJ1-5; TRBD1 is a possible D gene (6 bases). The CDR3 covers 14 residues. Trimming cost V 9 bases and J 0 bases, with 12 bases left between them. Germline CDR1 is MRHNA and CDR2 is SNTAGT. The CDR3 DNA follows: TGTGCCAGTCCGGACAGCCCTAGCAATCAGCCCCAGCATTTT. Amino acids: CASPDSPSNQPQHF.

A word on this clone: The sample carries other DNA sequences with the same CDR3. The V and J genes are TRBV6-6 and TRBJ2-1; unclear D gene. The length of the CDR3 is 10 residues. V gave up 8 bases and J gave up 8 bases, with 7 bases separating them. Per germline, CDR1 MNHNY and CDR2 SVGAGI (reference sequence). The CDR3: CASRSYEQFF. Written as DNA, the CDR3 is TGTGCCAGCCGTTCGTATGAGCAGTTCTTC.

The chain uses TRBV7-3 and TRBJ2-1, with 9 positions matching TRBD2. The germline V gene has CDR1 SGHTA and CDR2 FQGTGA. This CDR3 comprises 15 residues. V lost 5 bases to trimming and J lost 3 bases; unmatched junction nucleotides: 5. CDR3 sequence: CASSLSGSNYNEQFF. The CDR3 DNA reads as TGTGCCAGCAGCCTTAGCGGGAGTAACTACAATGAGCAGTTCTTC.

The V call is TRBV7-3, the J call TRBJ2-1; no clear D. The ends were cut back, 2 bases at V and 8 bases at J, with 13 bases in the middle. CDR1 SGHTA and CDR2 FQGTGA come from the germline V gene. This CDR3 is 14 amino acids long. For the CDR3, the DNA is TGTGCCAGCAGCTTAGTCTCAAGTTTCGATGAGCAGTTCTTC. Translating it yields CASSLVSSFDEQFF.

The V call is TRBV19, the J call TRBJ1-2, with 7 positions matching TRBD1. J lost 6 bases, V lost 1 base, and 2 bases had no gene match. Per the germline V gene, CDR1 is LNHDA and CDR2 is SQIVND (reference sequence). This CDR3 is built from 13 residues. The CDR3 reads CASSIGQGDGYTF. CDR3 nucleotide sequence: TGTGCCAGTAGTATAGGACAGGGTGATGGCTACACCTTC.

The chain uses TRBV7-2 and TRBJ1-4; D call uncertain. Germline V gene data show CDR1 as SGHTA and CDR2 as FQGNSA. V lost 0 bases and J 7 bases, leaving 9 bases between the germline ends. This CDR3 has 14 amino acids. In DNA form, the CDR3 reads TGTGCCAGCAGCTTAGCCCCGATGGTTGAAAAACTGTTTTTT. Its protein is CASSLAPMVEKLFF.

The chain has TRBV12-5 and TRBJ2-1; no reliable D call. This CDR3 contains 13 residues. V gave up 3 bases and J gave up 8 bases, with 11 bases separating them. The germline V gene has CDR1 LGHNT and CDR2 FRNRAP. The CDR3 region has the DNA TGTGCTAGTGGTTTAAGTTCGGTGGATGAGCAGTTCTTC. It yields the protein CASGLSSVDEQFF.

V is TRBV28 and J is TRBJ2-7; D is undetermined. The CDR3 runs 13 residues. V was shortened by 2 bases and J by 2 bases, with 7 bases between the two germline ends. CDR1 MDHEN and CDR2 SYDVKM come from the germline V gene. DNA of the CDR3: TGTGCCAGCAGTTTAGGGATACCCTACGAGCAGTACTTC. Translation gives CASSLGIPYEQYF.